One T cell receptor (beta chain) is described in this entry. Its specificity is not known. Unexposed donor CD4+ T cells date from 2011-2018, before the COVID-19 pandemic. Isolation of CD4+ T cells took place after approximately eleven days in culture. The method was immunoSEQ multiplex PCR; TCRdb's version includes in-frame clones alone and lacks a portion of them. The sample has under 20,000 clones; 77% are singletons. This specimen belongs to a study of CD4 T cells in relation to SARS-CoV-2 and coronaviruses. The germline V gene encodes CDR1 MGHRA and CDR2 YSYEKL. V shed 1 base and J shed 2 bases, with 8 bases lying between them. The CDR3 is 14 residues long.

The origin of this receptor is a human donor in good health. Sequencing input: CD4+ T cells from PBMCs, cultured in vitro. The chain combines TRBV4-1 with TRBJ2-5; D is unclear. The CDR3 DNA is TGCGCCAGCAGCCAAGGTTTCAGACAAGAGACCCAGTACTTC. The encoded protein is CASSQGFRQETQYF.